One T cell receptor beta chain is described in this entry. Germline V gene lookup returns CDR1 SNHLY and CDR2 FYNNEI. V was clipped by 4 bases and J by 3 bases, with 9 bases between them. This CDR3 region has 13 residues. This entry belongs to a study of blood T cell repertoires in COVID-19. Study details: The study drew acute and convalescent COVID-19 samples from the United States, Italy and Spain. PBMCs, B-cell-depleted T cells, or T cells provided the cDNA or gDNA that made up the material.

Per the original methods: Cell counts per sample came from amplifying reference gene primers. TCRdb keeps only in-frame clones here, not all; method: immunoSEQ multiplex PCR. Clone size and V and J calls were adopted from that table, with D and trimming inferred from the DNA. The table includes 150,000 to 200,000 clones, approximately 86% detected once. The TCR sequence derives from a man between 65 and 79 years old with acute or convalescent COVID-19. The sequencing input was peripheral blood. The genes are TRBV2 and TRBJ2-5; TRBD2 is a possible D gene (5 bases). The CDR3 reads CASSGTGKETQYF. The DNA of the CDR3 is TGTGCCAGCAGTGGGACGGGGAAAGAGACCCAGTACTTC.